This record concerns one T cell receptor (beta chain) sequence. The V end lost 2 bases, the J end lost 0 bases, and 4 bases lay between the germline ends. The CDR3 sequence is 14 residues long. Germline lookup yields CDR1 MNHEY and CDR2 SMNVEV (reference sequence). Under the authors' procedure: There were rare matches between patient CD8+ clones larger than 1% and published virus-specific TCRB sequences. Here immunoSEQ multiplex PCR was the method, and the copy in TCRdb shows in-frame clones only, minus some. V and J calls and clone size are given by that table; D and trimming were obtained from the DNA. The table lists over 15,000 clones, 68% of them singletons. The data stem from a study of somatic mutations in cytotoxic T cells in rheumatoid arthritis. Turning to the study itself: Flow sorting of some V beta antibody-stained T cells reached nearly 100% purity, with V beta1+ cells also TCRB-sequenced.

The J gene is TRBJ1-4, the V gene TRBV27; D uncertain. This receptor was taken from an adult with rheumatoid arthritis. Sequencing was performed on CD8+ T cells sorted from blood. CDR3 DNA sequence: TGTGCCAGCAGTTTAACAGCAACTAATGAAAAACTGTTTTTT. It encodes CASSLTATNEKLFF.